This T cell receptor (beta chain) was identified during a study of shared T cell receptors in the human thymus. Germline CDR1 reads KGHSH; CDR2 reads LQKENI. The CDR3 sequence is 15 residues long. V lost 0 bases, J lost 5 bases, and 3 bases stayed unmatched. Profiling relied on immunoSEQ multiplex PCR, and the TCRdb table lists in-frame clones only, not all of them. The profile shows about 380,000 clones, around 93% of them singletons. The chain carries TRBV18 and TRBJ2-5; 10 positions agree with TRBD1. This clonotype originated in a human donor. Sequenced sample: thymocytes. The CDR3 reads CASSPPGQGRETQYF. DNA of the CDR3: TGTGCCAGCTCACCACCGGGACAGGGGAGGGAGACCCAGTACTTC.